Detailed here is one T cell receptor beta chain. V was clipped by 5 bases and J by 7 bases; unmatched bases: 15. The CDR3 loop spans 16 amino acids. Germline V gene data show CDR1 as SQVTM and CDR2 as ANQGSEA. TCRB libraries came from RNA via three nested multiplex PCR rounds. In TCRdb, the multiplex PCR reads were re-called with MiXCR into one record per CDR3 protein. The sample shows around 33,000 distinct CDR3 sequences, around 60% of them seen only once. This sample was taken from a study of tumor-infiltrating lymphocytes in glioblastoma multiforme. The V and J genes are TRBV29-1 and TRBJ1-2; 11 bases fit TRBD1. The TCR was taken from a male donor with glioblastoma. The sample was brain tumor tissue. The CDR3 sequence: CSVIPLVGTGGFGYTF. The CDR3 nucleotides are TGCAGCGTTATACCGTTGGTGGGGACAGGGGGATTTGGCTACACCTTC. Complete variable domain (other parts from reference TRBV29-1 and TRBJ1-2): SAVISQKPSRDICQRGTSLTIQCQVDSQVTMMFWYRQQPGQSLTLIATANQGSEATYESGFVIDKFPISRPNLTFSTLTVSNMSPEDSSIYLCSVIPLVGTGGFGYTFGSGTRLTVV.